This T cell receptor beta chain was observed in a study of T cell clusters in autoimmune cytopenias. Frequency places this clonotype as medium-sized. Its target is not known. Multiplex touch-down PCR amplified TRB using TRB-A and TRB-B pools in one tube. Each CDR3 protein gets one entry in TCRdb, which reprocessed the multiplex PCR reads and gives no DNA. Here the sample table reports a few thousand distinct CDR3 sequences. Each sample's input was 250 to 300 ng genomic DNA, some 38,000 genome equivalents. Study-level findings and limits: Comparing secondary cytopenia with chronic lymphocytic leukemia showed no cluster-lack signature, apparently masked by lymphoma repertoire. The T cell clusters were defined only in silico, without experimental functional validation. Primary autoimmune cytopenia patients seemingly lacked the physiological T cell clusters found in healthy donors.

Germline V gene data show CDR1 as SGHDT and CDR2 as YYEEEE. This CDR3 is built from 14 residues. Separately, the same data were catalogued under a study of T cell repertoires in aging, cancer and after chemotherapy. That source notes: Over several months to years, re-sampled healthy donor repertoires clearly shared clones.

The clonotype comes from a human donor in good health. J is TRBJ2-7 and V is TRBV5-6; TCRdb calls TRBD1, which cannot be checked without DNA. The sample was peripheral blood. The CDR3 here is CASSFDGRAYEQYF.